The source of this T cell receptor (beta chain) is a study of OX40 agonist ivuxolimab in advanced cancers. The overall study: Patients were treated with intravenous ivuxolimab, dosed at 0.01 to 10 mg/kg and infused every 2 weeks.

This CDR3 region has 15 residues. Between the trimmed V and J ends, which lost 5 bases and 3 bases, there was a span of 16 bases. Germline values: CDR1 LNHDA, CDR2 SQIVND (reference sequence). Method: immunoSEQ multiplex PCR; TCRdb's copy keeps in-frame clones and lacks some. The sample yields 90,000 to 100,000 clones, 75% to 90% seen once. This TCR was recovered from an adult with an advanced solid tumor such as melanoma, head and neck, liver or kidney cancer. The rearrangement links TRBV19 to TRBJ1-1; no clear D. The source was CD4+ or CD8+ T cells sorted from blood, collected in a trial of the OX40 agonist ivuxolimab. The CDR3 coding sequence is TGTGCCAGTAGTCCCCAGGAGGCAGGTGACACTGAAGCTTTCTTT. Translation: CASSPQEAGDTEAFF.